This T cell receptor (beta chain) was retrieved from a study of cytomegalovirus exposure and HLA in healthy donors. This clone was observed a few times. It was with 60 Vbeta and 13 Jbeta primers that the PCR ran. The data were produced by immunoSEQ multiplex PCR, yet TCRdb's version contains in-frame clones alone and is incomplete. Of roughly 120,000 clones in the sample, around 84% were seen once. The germline V gene encodes CDR1 SQVTM and CDR2 ANQGSEA. The length of the CDR3 is 10 residues. The V gene lost 6 bases and the J gene lost 12 bases, with 12 bases spanning the gap. This TCR derives from a young man in good health and CMV-seropositive. The rearrangement links TRBV29-1 to TRBJ2-1; D not certain. Source material: PBMCs. The CDR3 bases are TGCAGCGTCCTCGATCCCAGGCAGTTCTTC. Its translation is CSVLDPRQFF.